This TCR beta chain appears in the sequencing data of a study of PD-1 blockade in classical Hodgkin lymphoma. Study background: The study gave patients nivolumab 3 mg/kg intravenously every 2 weeks. The study's findings and limits: Complete responders started with a diversity level that resembled newly diagnosed patients at baseline. Lower baseline TCR diversity was reported for newly diagnosed patients than for healthy donors. A significant rise in TCR diversity was seen by C4D1 for CD4+ cells but not for CD8+ cells.

Trimming cost V 5 bases and J 4 bases, with 11 bases left between them. The germline V gene encodes CDR1 SGHAT and CDR2 FQDESV (reference sequence). CDR3 length equals 14 residues. TCRdb keeps only in-frame clones here, not all; method: immunoSEQ multiplex PCR. The data contain 30,000 to 45,000 clones, 69% of them singletons. In this sample, this clone turned up a few times. Its antigen is unknown. Every single patient, without exception, relapsed after autologous stem cell transplantation, and brentuximab vedotin exposure varied. The genes are TRBV11-1 and TRBJ2-2; D is ambiguous. This TCR was recovered from a human donor with classical Hodgkin lymphoma. The sequences come from peripheral blood mononuclear cells (PBMCs), collected before the second cycle of nivolumab. CDR3 amino acids: CASSPMGFTGELFF. The CDR3 DNA reads TGTGCCAGCAGCCCGATGGGATTCACCGGGGAGCTGTTTTTT.